Each of the 9 T cell receptor beta chains below was sequenced from the same sample in a study of control samples from healthy donors and cancer patients. Repertoires were generated with immunoSEQ multiplex PCR, while TCRdb's copy carries only in-frame clones and drops some. The sample contains about 120,000 clones, about 91% of which appear only once. Sequenced sample: blood. The receptors were gathered from a middle-aged man in good health.

In DNA form, the CDR3 reads TGTGCCATCAGTGAGTCGAGAGGGACCTCCAGCGAGCAGTACTTC. Protein product: CAISESRGTSSEQYF. V usage is TRBV10-3 and J usage is TRBJ2-7; D is possibly TRBD1 or TRBD2 (5 bases each). CDR3 size: 15 residues. Germline CDR1 and CDR2: ENHRY and SYGVKD. The V and J ends lost 0 bases and 6 bases respectively, with 15 bases between them.

This chain links TRBV5-1 with TRBJ2-1; a possible D gene is TRBD1 (6 bases). Looked up from germline, CDR1 is SGHRS and CDR2 is YFSETQ. There are 15 residues in the CDR3. Trimming cost V 3 bases and J 5 bases, with 15 bases left between them. The CDR3 here is CASSWGRKQHNEQFF. The CDR3 region has the DNA TGCGCCAGCAGCTGGGGGCGGAAGCAACACAATGAGCAGTTCTTC.

The J gene is TRBJ1-4, the V gene TRBV9; 8 bases match TRBD1. Unmatched junction bases numbered 9, after V lost 3 bases and J lost 5 bases. This CDR3 comprises 16 residues. The germline gives CDR1 SGDLS, CDR2 YYNGEE. This chain's CDR3 is CASSASDRGGNEKLFF. The DNA of the CDR3 is TGTGCCAGCAGCGCATCAGACAGGGGAGGAAATGAAAAACTGTTTTTT.

V is TRBV5-5 and J is TRBJ2-7; 11 bases match TRBD2. The CDR3 covers 15 residues. The trim removed 1 base at V and 2 bases at J, leaving 2 bases unmatched. The germline V gene has CDR1 SGHKS and CDR2 YYEKEE (reference sequence). The CDR3 nucleotides are TGTGCCAGCAGCTTGATACTAGCGGGAGCCTACGAGCAGTACTTC. Protein product: CASSLILAGAYEQYF.

This clone appeared a single time. V gene TRBV7-3 combines with J gene TRBJ1-1, with D perhaps matching TRBD1 (6 bases). The CDR3 totals 14 residues. Deletions cut 4 bases from V and 2 bases from J, with 11 bases between. Germline assignment: CDR1 SGHTA and CDR2 FQGTGA. CDR3 in DNA: TGTGCCAGCAGCTCACAGGGCATCAACACTGAAGCTTTCTTT. Encoded protein: CASSSQGINTEAFF.

The V and J genes are TRBV7-2 and TRBJ2-7; TRBD1 aligns across 10 bases. Germline CDR1 reads SGHTA; CDR2 reads FQGNSA. V dropped 1 base and J dropped 6; count of bases not matched to a gene: 3. The CDR3 has 14 residues. CDR3 residues: CASSLVTGGGEQYF. Written as DNA, the CDR3 is TGTGCCAGCAGCTTAGTGACAGGGGGCGGCGAGCAGTACTTC.

In its sample, this clone was seen once. The chain uses TRBV5-6 and TRBJ2-5; 9 bases map to TRBD2. From germline, CDR1 is SGHDT and CDR2 YYEEEE. This CDR3 contains 14 residues. V trimming: 5 bases; J trimming: 4 bases; junction bases outside the gene matches: 6. The CDR3 loop reads CASSRAGGLETQYF. DNA for the CDR3: TGTGCCAGCAGTCGTGCGGGGGGGCTAGAGACCCAGTACTTC.

The chain recombines TRBV24-1 with TRBJ1-2; 10 positions agree with TRBD1. CDR1 KGHDR and CDR2 SFDVKD come from the germline V gene. The trim removed 3 bases at V and 7 bases at J, leaving 10 bases unmatched. The CDR3 extends over 16 amino acids. DNA for the CDR3: TGTGCCACCAGTGATACCCGACAGGGGGCGGAGGGTGGCTACACCTTC. It is translated as CATSDTRQGAEGGYTF.

This sequence joins TRBV6-5 and TRBJ1-4, with 7 bases matching TRBD1. Unmatched junction bases numbered 6, after V lost 4 bases and J lost 7 bases. Germline V gene data show CDR1 as MNHEY and CDR2 as SVGAGI. CDR3 length: 14 residues. The CDR3 DNA follows: TGTGCCAGCAGTTCTCAGGGGGTTGTTGAAAAACTGTTTTTT. The encoded protein is CASSSQGVVEKLFF.